This record covers a single T cell receptor beta chain. Its antigen is not identified. This sample stems from a study of CD8 T cells in ankylosing spondylitis. Quantitative molecular-barcoded 5'-RACE generated the TCR beta libraries. Using its own MiXCR run on the 5' RACE reads, TCRdb lists one record per CDR3 protein. The sample shows 700,000 or so distinct CDR3 sequences, 19% of them seen only once. The CDR3 covers 12 residues. Trimming took off 2 bases at V and 3 bases at J, with 4 bases between the two ends. Study results and caveats: A motif of roughly eight highly homologous TCR beta variants was seen as apparently characteristic of ankylosing spondylitis blood.

The TCR sequence derives from a male donor with ankylosing spondylitis. The sequenced material came from blood, either unsorted or a sorted T cell fraction (not recorded which). The chain couples TRBV12-3 or TRBV12-4 to TRBJ1-2; D is unresolved. CDR3 in amino acids: CASSLYYYGYTF. Here the CDR3 DNA reads TGTGCCAGCAGTTTATACTACTATGGCTACACCTTC.